These T cell receptor beta chains were read from a single sample in a study of Tregs in tolerant kidney transplant recipients. Antigens of these TCRs are unknown. Assay: immunoSEQ multiplex PCR; the TCRdb copy retains only in-frame clones and omits some. The table has approximately 19,000 clones, around 71% seen once; the top ten hold approximately 3.7%. The sequenced material came from Tregs from blood cultured with allogeneic cells. Receptors were obtained from a human donor in good health. CDR3s include the opening cysteine and the closing phenylalanine or tryptophan. Fields, in order: clone size, V gene, D gene, J gene, CDR3 protein, CDR3 DNA. The D gene is left open where the match is weak. Part of the rows lack a size; the others show once, few, many or a class for expanded clones.

>NA|TRBV11-3|TRBD1|TRBJ1-5
CASSRDRGPQHF
TGTGCCAGCAGTCGCGACAGGGGGCCCCAGCATTTT
>once|TRBV10-2|NA|TRBJ1-1
CASAHTEAFF
TGCGCCAGCGCCCACACTGAAGCTTTCTTT
>NA|TRBV7-2|TRBD2|TRBJ2-5
CASSPGLARETQYF
TGTGCCAGCAGCCCGGGACTAGCGAGGGAGACCCAGTACTTC
>NA|TRBV2|NA|TRBJ1-1
CASSEFSGMNTEAFF
TGTGCCAGCAGTGAATTCTCAGGGATGAACACTGAAGCTTTCTTT
>few|TRBV7-8|TRBD1|TRBJ1-5
CASSSRDRGPMSNQPQHF
TGTGCCAGCAGCTCCCGGGACAGGGGGCCTATGAGCAATCAGCCCCAGCATTTT
>few|TRBV7-9|TRBD1|TRBJ1-4
CASSPQGKRAEKLFF
TGTGCCAGCAGCCCACAGGGGAAGAGGGCTGAAAAACTGTTTTTT
>NA|TRBV18|TRBD2|TRBJ2-1
CASSPRLAGDAYNEQFF
TGTGCCAGCTCACCCCGACTAGCGGGAGACGCCTACAATGAGCAGTTCTTC
>NA|TRBV5-8|TRBD1|TRBJ2-1
CASSLFGQGTNEQFF
TGTGCCAGCAGCTTGTTTGGACAGGGGACCAATGAGCAGTTCTTC
>few|TRBV2|NA|TRBJ2-5
CASSRAGNKAQETQYF
TGTGCCAGCAGCCGAGCCGGGAATAAGGCCCAAGAGACCCAGTACTTC
>NA|TRBV4-1|NA|TRBJ2-3
CASSQDRGRSTDTQYF
TGCGCCAGCAGCCAAGATCGGGGGAGGAGCACAGATACGCAGTATTTT
>NA|TRBV5-8|NA|TRBJ1-1
CASSFYQEAFF
TGTGCCAGCAGCTTTTATCAGGAAGCTTTCTTT
>NA|TRBV7-2|TRBD2|TRBJ2-3
CASSLKAGLAVAQQYF
TGTGCCAGCAGCCTTAAGGCGGGACTAGCGGTAGCACAGCAGTATTTT
>NA|TRBV15|TRBD1|TRBJ1-4
CATSRSGDSPYGKLFF
TGTGCCACCAGCCGTTCCGGGGACAGCCCCTATGGAAAACTGTTTTTT
>NA|TRBV19|TRBD1|TRBJ2-2
CASGGTGYTGELFF
TGTGCCAGCGGAGGGACAGGGTACACCGGGGAGCTGTTTTTT
>NA|TRBV16|NA|TRBJ1-1
CASSTHWNTEAFF
TGTGCCAGCAGCACCCATTGGAACACTGAAGCTTTCTTT
>NA|TRBV5-4|TRBD1|TRBJ1-4
CASSWGTGSNEKLFF
TGTGCCAGCAGCTGGGGGACAGGGTCTAATGAAAAACTGTTTTTT
>NA|TRBV7-7|NA|TRBJ2-3
CASSPGASTDTQYF
TGTGCTAGCAGCCCCGGAGCGAGCACAGATACGCAGTATTTT
>NA|TRBV18|NA|TRBJ1-6
CASSHSGPSSYNSPLHF
TGTGCCAGCTCACACTCAGGCCCGAGCTCCTATAATTCACCCCTCCACTTT
>NA|TRBV6-6|NA|TRBJ2-7
CASSYSIPARDEQYF
TGTGCCAGCAGTTACTCGATACCAGCAAGGGACGAGCAGTACTTC
>NA|TRBV6-5|NA|TRBJ1-2
CASSESWISYGYTF
TGTGCCAGCAGTGAATCATGGATATCCTATGGCTACACCTTC
>NA|TRBV18|NA|TRBJ2-5
CASSPGLGETQYF
TGTGCCAGCTCCCCAGGGTTGGGAGAGACCCAGTACTTC
>few|TRBV5-4|NA|TRBJ2-5
CASSSALEQRETQYF
TGTGCCAGCAGCTCTGCTTTGGAGCAGAGAGAGACCCAGTACTTC
>few|TRBV5-1|NA|TRBJ2-1
CASSHRQGYNEQFF
TGCGCCAGCAGCCATAGACAAGGCTACAATGAGCAGTTCTTC
>NA|TRBV20-1|NA|TRBJ1-2
CSAESNYGYTF
TGCAGTGCTGAATCCAACTATGGCTACACCTTC
>NA|TRBV5-1|TRBD2|TRBJ2-7
CASSGTSGSSEQYF
TGCGCCAGCAGCGGGACTAGCGGGAGTAGCGAGCAGTACTTC
>NA|TRBV29-1|NA|TRBJ1-1
CSASRQANTEAFF
TGCAGCGCCAGTAGACAGGCTAACACTGAAGCTTTCTTT
>NA|TRBV4-1|NA|TRBJ2-3
CASSQASWEWTDTQYF
TGCGCCAGCAGCCAAGCTTCGTGGGAGTGGACAGATACGCAGTATTTT
>NA|TRBV18|NA|TRBJ2-7
CASSPQGHSYEQYF
TGTGCCAGCTCACCCCAGGGCCACTCCTACGAGCAGTACTTC
>NA|TRBV28|TRBD1|TRBJ2-7
CASSLMTGWSYEQYF
TGTGCCAGCAGTTTAATGACAGGGTGGTCCTACGAGCAGTACTTC
>NA|TRBV6-6|NA|TRBJ1-1
CASIYRLNTEAFF
TGTGCCAGCATCTACAGGCTTAACACTGAAGCTTTCTTT
>NA|TRBV6-6|TRBD1|TRBJ1-1
CASSRTDPGTGIF
TGTGCCAGCAGTCGCACCGACCCGGGGACAGGGATCTTT
>NA|TRBV7-3|NA|TRBJ1-6
CASSFGPLGPQSPLHF
TGTGCCAGCAGCTTTGGACCTCTCGGTCCCCAGTCACCCCTCCACTTT
>NA|TRBV5-6|NA|TRBJ2-2
CASSLLPWANTGELFF
TGTGCCAGCAGCTTGCTCCCATGGGCGAACACCGGGGAGCTGTTTTTT
>few|TRBV18|NA|TRBJ2-7
CASSRQAPYEQYF
TGTGCCAGCTCCAGACAGGCCCCCTACGAGCAGTACTTC
>NA|TRBV15|TRBD1|TRBJ2-6
CATSRDRGSSGANVLTF
TGTGCCACCAGCAGGGACAGGGGCAGCTCTGGGGCCAACGTCCTGACTTTC
>few|TRBV18|NA|TRBJ1-2
CASSPRQGPNYGYTF
TGTGCCAGCTCACCGCGGCAGGGGCCTAACTATGGCTACACCTTC
>NA|TRBV4-1|NA|TRBJ2-5
CASSQAQWSRGQETQYF
TGCGCCAGCAGCCAAGCCCAGTGGTCTCGCGGGCAAGAGACCCAGTACTTC
>NA|TRBV15|NA|TRBJ1-5
CATSRDFSASNQPQHF
TGTGCCACCAGCAGAGATTTCAGCGCTAGCAATCAGCCCCAGCATTTT
>NA|TRBV5-1|TRBD2|TRBJ2-1
CASSLDRLVSGGAYNEQFF
TGCGCCAGCAGCCTAGACAGGCTGGTTAGCGGGGGGGCCTACAATGAGCAGTTCTTC
>NA|TRBV5-6|NA|TRBJ1-2
CASSLVSPNYGYTF
TGTGCCAGCAGCTTGGTCTCTCCTAACTATGGCTACACCTTC
>NA|TRBV7-2|NA|TRBJ2-5
CASSLFQGRETQYF
TGTGCCAGCAGCTTATTTCAGGGGAGAGAGACCCAGTACTTC
>NA|TRBV9|NA|TRBJ1-3
CASSAFITSGNTIYF
TGTGCCAGCAGCGCCTTCATAACTTCTGGAAACACCATATATTTT
>NA|TRBV5-1|TRBD1|TRBJ2-3
CASHSQGARRDTQYF
TGCGCCAGCCATTCACAGGGGGCGAGGAGAGATACGCAGTATTTT
>NA|TRBV29-1|NA|TRBJ2-1
CSVESGVNEQFF
TGCAGCGTTGAAAGTGGGGTTAACGAGCAGTTCTTC
>NA|TRBV10-3|NA|TRBJ2-7
CAISDSVNYEQYF
TGTGCCATCAGTGATTCCGTAAACTACGAGCAGTACTTC
>few|TRBV6-5|TRBD1|TRBJ1-6
CASTRTGYNSPLHF
TGTGCCAGCACCAGGACAGGGTACAATTCACCCCTCCACTTT
>NA|TRBV6-1|TRBD1|TRBJ1-6
CASSPIQGGPLHF
TGTGCCAGCAGCCCAATACAGGGGGGACCCCTCCACTTT
>once|TRBV7-9|NA|TRBJ1-1
CASRYGVAEAFF
TGTGCCAGCAGATATGGGGTGGCTGAAGCTTTCTTT
>few|TRBV5-1|TRBD2|TRBJ2-1
CASSFSGGINEQFF
TGCGCCAGCAGCTTCAGCGGGGGTATCAATGAGCAGTTCTTC
>NA|TRBV6-5|NA|TRBJ2-7
CASSYGLSYEQYF
TGTGCCAGCAGTTACGGACTGAGCTACGAGCAGTACTTC
>medium-sized|TRBV6-4|TRBD1|TRBJ1-1
CASSRQGWSTEAFF
TGTGCCAGCAGTCGACAGGGGTGGAGCACTGAAGCTTTCTTT
>NA|TRBV10-3|TRBD1|TRBJ2-7
CAISEPGQGASYEQYF
TGTGCCATCAGTGAACCGGGACAGGGGGCGTCCTACGAGCAGTACTTC
>NA|TRBV5-5|NA|TRBJ2-1
CASSLGSVLGQFF
TGTGCCAGCAGCTTGGGTTCTGTTCTGGGGCAGTTCTTC
>NA|TRBV29-1|TRBD1|TRBJ2-7
CSVGQGLTEQYF
TGCAGCGTAGGACAGGGTCTTACCGAGCAGTACTTC
>NA|TRBV11-2|TRBD1|TRBJ1-1
CASSLGTGAEAFF
TGTGCCAGCAGCTTAGGTACAGGGGCTGAAGCTTTCTTT
>few|TRBV11-2|NA|TRBJ1-3
CASSLDGRALSGNTIYF
TGTGCCAGCAGCTTAGACGGCAGGGCCCTCTCTGGAAACACCATATATTTT
>NA|TRBV5-5|NA|TRBJ2-1
CASSGAGWSYNEQFF
TGTGCCAGCAGCGGGGCCGGTTGGTCCTACAATGAGCAGTTCTTC
>few|TRBV5-4|TRBD1|TRBJ2-1
CASRAVGGQGIYNEQFF
TGTGCCAGCAGGGCCGTCGGGGGACAGGGGATCTACAATGAGCAGTTCTTC